This TCR beta chain stems from a study of cytomegalovirus exposure and HLA in healthy donors. For the study at large: There were 100 million to 120 million unique TCR beta sequences, drawn from about 200 million T cells, in an earlier analysis. Whole-study results and caveats: Only CMV serostatus was available as immune exposure information. Most TCR sequences proved rare, with some public TCRs found in many donors. Most subjects' HLA-A and HLA-B alleles were reportedly predicted from TCR beta sequences.

Primers: 60 Vbeta forward and 13 Jbeta reverse. The table came from immunoSEQ multiplex PCR; TCRdb's copy has only in-frame clones and leaves some out. This table has about 130,000 clones, approximately 83% appearing once. This clone was detected a few times. Its specificity is not known. This CDR3 has 15 residues. V lost 5 bases to trimming and J lost 6 bases, with 17 bases between them. Germline loops: CDR1 SEHNR, CDR2 FQNEAQ (reference sequence). This TCR was recovered from a man aged 35 to 55 in good health and CMV-seronegative. This chain joins TRBV7-9 and TRBJ1-5; no definite D call. Sequenced material: PBMCs. CDR3 in amino acids: CASSGRGQQGQPQHF. The CDR3 DNA follows: TGTGCCAGCAGCGGGCGAGGGCAGCAAGGTCAGCCCCAGCATTTT.